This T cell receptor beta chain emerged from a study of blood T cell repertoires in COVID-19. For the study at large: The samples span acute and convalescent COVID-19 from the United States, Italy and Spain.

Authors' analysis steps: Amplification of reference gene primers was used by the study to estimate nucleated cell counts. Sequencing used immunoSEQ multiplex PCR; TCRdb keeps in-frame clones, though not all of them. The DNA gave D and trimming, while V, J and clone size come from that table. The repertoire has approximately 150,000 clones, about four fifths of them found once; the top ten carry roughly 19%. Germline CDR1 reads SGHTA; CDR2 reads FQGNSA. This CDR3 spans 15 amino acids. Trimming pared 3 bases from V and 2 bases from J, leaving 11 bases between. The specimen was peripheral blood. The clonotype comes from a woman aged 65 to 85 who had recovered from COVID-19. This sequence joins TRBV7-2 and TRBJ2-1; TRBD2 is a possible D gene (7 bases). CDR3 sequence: CASSFAGAAYNEQFF. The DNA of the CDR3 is TGTGCCAGCAGCTTCGCGGGGGCCGCCTACAATGAGCAGTTCTTC.